A selection of T cell receptor beta chains follows, all from one sample in a study of blood T cell repertoires in COVID-19. Produced via immunoSEQ multiplex PCR; TCRdb's table is partial and in-frame only. The sample has about 270,000 clones; 85% to 90% are singletons. Sequences were obtained from PBMCs or T cells enriched from blood (not recorded which). These receptors were obtained from a man younger than 30 who had recovered from COVID-19. CDR3s include the opening cysteine and the closing phenylalanine or tryptophan. The order of the fields is V gene, D gene, CDR3 length, J gene, clone size, CDR3 protein, CDR3 DNA. The D gene is left open where the match is weak. Expanded clones are given a class, and other clones once, few, many or no size at all.

>TRBV3-1/TRBV3-2|TRBD1|16|TRBJ1-5|once
CASSQDSTGTNQPQHF
TGTGCCAGCAGCCAAGATTCGACAGGGACCAATCAGCCCCAGCATTTT
>TRBV14|.|20|TRBJ1-1|once
CASSQWGVTVGSERNTEAFF
TGTGCCAGCAGCCAATGGGGGGTAACTGTTGGGTCAGAGAGGAACACTGAAGCTTTCTTT
>TRBV2|TRBD1|13|TRBJ1-1|.
CASSERGHTEAFF
TGTGCCAGCAGCGAGAGGGGGCACACTGAAGCTTTCTTT
>TRBV7-2|TRBD1|15|TRBJ1-1|.
CASSLFAGGRTEAFF
TGTGCCAGCAGCTTATTTGCAGGGGGCCGGACTGAAGCTTTCTTT
>TRBV29-1|TRBD2|16|TRBJ2-3|.
CSVDRLAGLGTDTQYF
TGCAGCGTTGATCGGCTAGCGGGGTTAGGCACAGATACGCAGTATTTT
>TRBV5-1|.|15|TRBJ2-5|.
CASSLVGGHQETQYF
TGCGCCAGCAGCTTGGTGGGGGGGCACCAAGAGACCCAGTACTTC
>TRBV11-3|TRBD1|14|TRBJ2-1|.
CASSDGTDYNEQFF
TGTGCCAGCAGCGACGGGACAGACTACAATGAGCAGTTCTTC
>TRBV18|.|15|TRBJ1-5|.
CASSPAQYSNQPQHF
TGTGCCAGCTCACCAGCACAATATAGCAATCAGCCCCAGCATTTT
>TRBV12-3/TRBV12-4|.|11|TRBJ2-7|.
CASSLRGEQYF
TGTGCCAGCAGTTTAAGGGGGGAGCAGTACTTC
>TRBV6-6|.|14|TRBJ1-5|.
CASSYSAGSQPQHF
TGTGCCAGCAGTTACTCGGCGGGAAGTCAGCCCCAGCATTTT
>TRBV28|TRBD1|15|TRBJ1-1|.
CASSKPGQGFTEAFF
TGTGCCAGCAGCAAACCGGGACAGGGATTCACTGAAGCTTTCTTT
>TRBV5-6|.|14|TRBJ1-1|.
CASSGGTLNTEAFF
TGTGCCAGCAGCGGTGGCACATTGAACACTGAAGCTTTCTTT
>TRBV7-9|.|15|TRBJ2-1|once
CASSLALGAYNEQFF
TGTGCCAGCAGCTTAGCGCTCGGGGCCTACAATGAGCAGTTCTTC
>TRBV2|.|15|TRBJ1-6|.
CASRPGPGRISPLHF
TGTGCCAGCAGACCGGGTCCCGGCAGAATTTCACCCCTCCACTTT
>TRBV7-9|.|14|TRBJ2-5|few
CASSLATPQETQYF
TGTGCCAGCAGCTTAGCCACACCCCAAGAGACCCAGTACTTC
>TRBV27|.|15|TRBJ2-7|few
CASSLTGTLTYEQYF
TGTGCCAGCAGTTTAACCGGGACTCTGACCTACGAGCAGTACTTC
>TRBV3-1/TRBV3-2|.|16|TRBJ2-2|.
CASSSRTGRVTGELFF
TGTGCCAGCAGCTCCCGGACAGGGAGGGTCACCGGGGAGCTGTTTTTT